This T cell receptor (beta chain) was identified during a study of blood T cell repertoires in COVID-19. Study at large: Donors in the United States, Italy and Spain gave samples during acute or convalescent COVID-19.

Looked up from germline, CDR1 is LGHNA and CDR2 is YNFKEQ. V was trimmed by 5 bases and J by 6 bases, leaving 7 bases between them. The CDR3 runs to 12 residues. In the original analysis: Amplification of reference gene primers was used by the study to estimate nucleated cell counts. Profiled with immunoSEQ multiplex PCR; TCRdb holds only in-frame clones, not every one. Clone size and the V and J calls come from that table; the DNA yielded D and trimming. The sample has some 300,000 clones; roughly nine tenths are singletons. The clonotype comes from a man between 18 and 35 years old with active or convalescent COVID-19. Sequences were obtained from peripheral blood. The chain links TRBV4-2 to TRBJ2-2; D is unclear. The CDR3 DNA reads TGTGCCAGCAGCTCCTACCCCGGGGAGCTGTTTTTT. It yields the protein CASSSYPGELFF.